The TCR beta chain described here comes from a study of cytomegalovirus exposure and HLA in healthy donors. A multiplex PCR was run with 60 Vbeta primers and 13 Jbeta primers. Sequenced by immunoSEQ multiplex PCR; TCRdb stores in-frame clones only, minus some. The table lists fewer than 110,000 clones, more than 65% of them singletons. CDR3 length equals 16 residues. Germline-derived CDR1 and CDR2 are SGHNT and YENEEA. The V segment lost 4 bases and the J segment 10 bases; nucleotides outside the gene matches: 15. The clonotype comes from a woman under 30 in good health and CMV-seropositive. The chain recombines TRBV11-3 with TRBJ2-1, with TRBD1 identical over 8 bases. Sequencing was performed on PBMCs. CDR3 sequence reads: CASSSEWTGSRDEQFF. The CDR3 nucleotides read TGTGCCAGCAGCTCAGAATGGACAGGGTCCAGGGACGAGCAGTTCTTC.